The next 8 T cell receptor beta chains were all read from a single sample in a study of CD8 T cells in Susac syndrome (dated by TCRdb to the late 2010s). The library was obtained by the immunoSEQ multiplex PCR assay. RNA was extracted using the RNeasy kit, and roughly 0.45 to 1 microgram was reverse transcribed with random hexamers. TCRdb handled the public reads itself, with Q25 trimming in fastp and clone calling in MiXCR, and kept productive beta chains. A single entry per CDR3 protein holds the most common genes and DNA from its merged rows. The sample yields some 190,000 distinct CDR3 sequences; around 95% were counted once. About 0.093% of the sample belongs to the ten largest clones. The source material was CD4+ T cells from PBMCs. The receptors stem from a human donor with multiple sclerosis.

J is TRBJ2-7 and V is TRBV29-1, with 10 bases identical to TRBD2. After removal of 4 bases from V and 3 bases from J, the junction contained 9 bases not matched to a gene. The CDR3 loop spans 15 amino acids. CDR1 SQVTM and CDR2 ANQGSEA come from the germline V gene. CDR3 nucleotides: TGCAGCGTTGCCAATGAGCGGGGGGGGTTCTACGAGCAGTACTTC. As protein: CSVANERGGFYEQYF.

CDR3 sequence (DNA): TGTGCCAGCAGCGCTACTAGCGGGGGCTACAATGAGCAGTTCTTC. Translating gives CASSATSGGYNEQFF. This chain uses TRBV7-9 with TRBJ2-1, with TRBD2 identical over 11 bases. Germline assignment: CDR1 SEHNR and CDR2 FQNEAQ (reference sequence). This CDR3 is 15 amino acids long. V shed 5 bases and J 3 bases; nucleotides not matched to a gene: 3.

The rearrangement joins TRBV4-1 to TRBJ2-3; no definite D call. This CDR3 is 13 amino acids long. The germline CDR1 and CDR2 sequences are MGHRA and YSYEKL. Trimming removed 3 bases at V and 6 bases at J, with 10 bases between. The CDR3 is CASSQFQTDTQYF. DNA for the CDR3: TGCGCCAGCAGCCAGTTCCAGACGGATACGCAGTATTTT.

This CDR3 reads CASSYSTNSAQGATEAFF. The CDR3 bases are TGTGCCAGCAGTTACTCGACCAATTCGGCCCAGGGGGCGACTGAAGCTTTCTTT. The rearrangement links TRBV6-2 or TRBV6-3 to TRBJ1-1; 8 bases are shared with TRBD1. V lost 0 bases to trimming and J lost 5 bases; unmatched junction nucleotides: 14. Germline assignment: CDR1 MNHEY and CDR2 SVGEGT. The CDR3 runs to 18 residues.

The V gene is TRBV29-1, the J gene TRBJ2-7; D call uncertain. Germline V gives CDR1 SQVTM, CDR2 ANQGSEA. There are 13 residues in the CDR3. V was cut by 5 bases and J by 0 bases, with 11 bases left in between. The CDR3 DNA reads TGCAGCGTTCCGGACGGATCCTCCTACGAGCAGTACTTC. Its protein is CSVPDGSSYEQYF.

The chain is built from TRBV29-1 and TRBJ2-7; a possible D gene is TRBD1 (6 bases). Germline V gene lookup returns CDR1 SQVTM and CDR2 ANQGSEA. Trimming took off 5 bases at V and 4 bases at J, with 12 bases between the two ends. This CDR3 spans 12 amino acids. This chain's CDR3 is CSVRDTPYEQYF. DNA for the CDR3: TGCAGCGTTAGGGACACCCCTTACGAGCAGTACTTC.

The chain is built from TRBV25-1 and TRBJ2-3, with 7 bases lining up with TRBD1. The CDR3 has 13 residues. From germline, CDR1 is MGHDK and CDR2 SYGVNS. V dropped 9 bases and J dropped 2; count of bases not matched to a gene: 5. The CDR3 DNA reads TGTGCCAGTAACAGGGGCCTCACAGATACGCAGTATTTT. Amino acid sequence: CASNRGLTDTQYF.

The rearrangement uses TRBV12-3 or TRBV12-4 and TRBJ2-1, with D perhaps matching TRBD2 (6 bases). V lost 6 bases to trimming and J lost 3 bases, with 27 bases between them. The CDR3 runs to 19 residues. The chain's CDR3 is CASRNTPVRGAPFYNEQFF. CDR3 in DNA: TGTGCCAGCAGAAATACCCCTGTTCGCGGGGCCCCCTTCTACAATGAGCAGTTCTTC.